Listed below are T cell receptor beta chains from one sample, sequenced in a study of cytomegalovirus exposure and HLA in healthy donors. Sequencing used immunoSEQ multiplex PCR; TCRdb keeps in-frame clones, though not all of them. The data contain 130,000 or so clones, roughly 77% of them singletons. What was sequenced was PBMCs. Source of these receptors: a man aged 40-50 years in good health and CMV-seronegative. CDR3s include the opening cysteine and the closing phenylalanine or tryptophan. Fields, in order: clone size, D gene, J gene, V gene, CDR3 DNA, CDR3 protein. The D gene is left open where the match is weak. The size entry is marked missing in some rows and otherwise reads once, few, many or a size class.

>-|TRBD1|TRBJ1-5|TRBV19
TGTGCCAGTAGTATTTTACCGGGACAGGTTAGCAATCAGCCCCAGCATTTT
CASSILPGQVSNQPQHF
>-|-|TRBJ1-3|TRBV4-1
TGCGCCAGCAGCCAAGAGTCAGGGGCCTCTGGAAACACCATATATTTT
CASSQESGASGNTIYF
>-|-|TRBJ2-3|TRBV7-9
TGTGCCAGCAGCCCCAGGACTTCCGCTAGCACAGATACGCAGTATTTT
CASSPRTSASTDTQYF
>-|TRBD1|TRBJ1-1|TRBV25-1
TGTGCCAGCAGTGACTCTCCCGGGACAGGGGGGGTAGCTTTCTTT
CASSDSPGTGGVAFF
>-|TRBD1|TRBJ1-4|TRBV28
TGTGCCAGCAGTCTAGACAGGACAGGGCTTGAAAAACTGTTTTTT
CASSLDRTGLEKLFF
>-|-|TRBJ1-4|TRBV30
TGTGCCTGGAGTGTAGGGGTCAGTCCCAATGAAAAACTGTTTTTT
CAWSVGVSPNEKLFF
>-|-|TRBJ1-4|TRBV19
TGTGCCAGTAGTATAGTCAGGGGTGGTGAAAAACTGTTTTTT
CASSIVRGGEKLFF
>once|-|TRBJ1-3|TRBV18
TGTGCCAGCTCACCCAGGGGAGGGTCAAACTCTGGAAACACCATATATTTT
CASSPRGGSNSGNTIYF
>-|-|TRBJ2-2|TRBV5-1
TGCGCCAGCAGCCCGGACAGTTCGAACACCGGGGAGCTGTTTTTT
CASSPDSSNTGELFF
>-|-|TRBJ2-3|TRBV5-1
TGCGCCAGCCGTCCGTCCCAGTCTCGAGATACGCAGTATTTT
CASRPSQSRDTQYF
>-|TRBD1|TRBJ2-3|TRBV19
TGTGCCAGTAGTTCGGGACAGGGGGGGATCACAGATACGCAGTATTTT
CASSSGQGGITDTQYF
>-|-|TRBJ2-7|TRBV14
TGTGCCAGCAGCCAAATCGGACACTCCTACGAGCAGTACTTC
CASSQIGHSYEQYF
>-|-|TRBJ2-7|TRBV12-5
TGTGCTAGTGGTTTGGTACTAGGCAGAGAGACCCACGAGCAGTACTTC
CASGLVLGRETHEQYF
>-|-|TRBJ1-5|TRBV6-5
TGTGCCAGCAGTGAAGCCCTCAATCAGCCCCAGCATTTT
CASSEALNQPQHF
>-|-|TRBJ1-1|TRBV6-1
TGTGCCAGCAGTGGGGGGAGGGGGGTCACTGAAGCTTTCTTT
CASSGGRGVTEAFF
>-|TRBD2|TRBJ2-2|TRBV11-2
TGTGCCAGCCCCACGACTAGCGGGGGGTCTTACACCGGGGAGCTGTTTTTT
CASPTTSGGSYTGELFF
>-|-|TRBJ2-5|TRBV11-3
TGTGCCAGCACGTCCAGGAGGGGGCGTATGGAGACCCAGTACTTC
CASTSRRGRMETQYF
>-|TRBD1|TRBJ1-5|TRBV7-2
TGTGCCAGCAGCTTCCCGACAGGGGGTCAGCCCCAGCATTTT
CASSFPTGGQPQHF
>-|-|TRBJ2-7|TRBV27
TGTGCCAGCAGTTTAGTTTCGGCAGGGTACTACGAGCAGTACTTC
CASSLVSAGYYEQYF
>-|-|TRBJ1-1|TRBV19
TGTGCCAGTACCGTCCAGTCAGGGTTAGTGGGCGAAGCTTTCTTT
CASTVQSGLVGEAFF
>-|-|TRBJ1-2|TRBV2
TGTGCCAGCAGTGAACTACCGGGGAACTATGGCTACACCTTC
CASSELPGNYGYTF
>-|-|TRBJ2-2|TRBV5-1
TGCGCCAGCAGCTTTGCAGACACCGGGGAGCTGTTTTTT
CASSFADTGELFF
>-|-|TRBJ1-2|TRBV28
TGTGCCAGCAATGTGCCCGGGAGCGCCGGGGTCGGGGGGAACTATGGCTACACCTTC
CASNVPGSAGVGGNYGYTF
>-|TRBD1|TRBJ1-2|TRBV6-1
TGTGCCAGCAGTGCGACAGGGGGATCTGGCTACACCTTC
CASSATGGSGYTF
>-|-|TRBJ1-1|TRBV6-1
TGTGCCACCCGAGAGGGCCCTGGGGCTTTCTTT
CATREGPGAFF
>-|TRBD1|TRBJ1-2|TRBV5-6
TGTGCCAGCAGCTTGGGGACAGGGACCTATGGCTACACCTTC
CASSLGTGTYGYTF
>few|-|TRBJ2-7|TRBV9
TGTGCCAGCAGCGTAGCCCGGGGTGAGCAGTACTTC
CASSVARGEQYF
>-|-|TRBJ1-1|TRBV14
TGTGCCAGCAGCCAAGTTTACGGGTTCACTGAAGCTTTCTTT
CASSQVYGFTEAFF
>-|-|TRBJ1-1|TRBV5-6
TGTGCCAGCAGCTTGGCCGGGGTCGGCACTGAAGCTTTCTTT
CASSLAGVGTEAFF
>-|TRBD1|TRBJ2-7|TRBV7-8
TGTGCCAGCAGCTCGGGACAGGGGCTCTACGAGCAGTACTTC
CASSSGQGLYEQYF
>few|TRBD1|TRBJ2-7|TRBV5-1
TGCGCCAGCAGCACGTACCACGCGGACAGGGGGGACGAGCAGTACTTC
CASSTYHADRGDEQYF
>-|-|TRBJ1-5|TRBV2
TGTGCCAGCAGTGAAGATGGACAGCGCAATCAGCCCCAGCATTTT
CASSEDGQRNQPQHF
>few|TRBD2|TRBJ2-2|TRBV7-8
TGTGCCAGCAGCTTAGATAGGAATGTAGCGGGGTTGGCCGGGGAGCTGTTTTTT
CASSLDRNVAGLAGELFF
>-|TRBD1|TRBJ1-1|TRBV27
TGTGCCAGCAGTTTATTCGACAGGGGCCCTGAAGCTTTCTTT
CASSLFDRGPEAFF
>few|-|TRBJ2-1|TRBV6-6
TGTGCCAGCACTCCCGGGACACATTACAATGAGCAGTTCTTC
CASTPGTHYNEQFF
>few|TRBD1|TRBJ2-2|TRBV5-5
TGTGCCAGCAGCTCGGGACAGGGTAGCGACACCGGGGAGCTGTTTTTT
CASSSGQGSDTGELFF
>-|-|TRBJ2-3|TRBV2
TGTGCCAGCAGAATAAGCACAGATACGCAGTATTTT
CASRISTDTQYF
>-|-|TRBJ2-1|TRBV5-5
TGTGCCAGCAGCTTGGGGGGGGCCTACAATGAGCAGTTCTTC
CASSLGGAYNEQFF
>many|-|TRBJ1-1|TRBV10-3
TGTGCCATCAGTGAGTCCTCTGCAGGGAGGAGGACTGAAGCTTTCTTT
CAISESSAGRRTEAFF
>few|TRBD1|TRBJ1-2|TRBV25-1
TGTGCCAGCAGCCGACAGGGGGGACAGGGTGGCTACACCTTC
CASSRQGGQGGYTF
>-|TRBD1|TRBJ1-6|TRBV27
TGTGCCAGCATTGGACAGGGGCCCGATTCACCCCTCCACTTT
CASIGQGPDSPLHF
>-|TRBD1|TRBJ1-3|TRBV5-1
TGCGCCAGCAGCAGGACAGGGGAAGGGTCTGGAAACACCATATATTTT
CASSRTGEGSGNTIYF
>-|-|TRBJ2-7|TRBV2
TGTGCCAGCACGGGGTGGAGCTCCTACGAGCAGTACTTC
CASTGWSSYEQYF
>-|-|TRBJ2-7|TRBV6-6
TGTGCCAGTACGACAGACTACGAGCAGTACTTC
CASTTDYEQYF
>-|-|TRBJ1-2|TRBV25-1
TGTGCCGCCCGGGGGTCGGGGTCTGGTGGCTACACCTTC
CAARGSGSGGYTF
>few|TRBD1|TRBJ2-7|TRBV4-1
TGCGCCAGCAGCCGGGATGGGACGACAGGGCCGGGTAACTCCTACGAGCAGTACTTC
CASSRDGTTGPGNSYEQYF
>-|TRBD1|TRBJ1-4|TRBV10-2
TGCGCCAGCACCGCGACAGGGGGGAACGGTGGTGAAAAACTGTTTTTT
CASTATGGNGGEKLFF
>once|-|TRBJ2-2|TRBV29-1
TGCAGCGTTGGGGCGGACACGAACACCGGGGAGCTGTTTTTT
CSVGADTNTGELFF
>few|-|TRBJ2-2|TRBV5-1
TGCGCCAGCAACTATGGGGACTTCGGAATAAACACCGGGGAGCTGTTTTTT
CASNYGDFGINTGELFF
>-|TRBD2|TRBJ2-1|TRBV7-3
TGTGCCAGCAGCTTAAAGGTTGGGTCTAGCGGGGGGGCCTCGTATGAGCAGTTCTTC
CASSLKVGSSGGASYEQFF
>-|TRBD1|TRBJ1-1|TRBV5-1
TGCGCCAGCAGACCGACGACAGGGGTGAACACTGAAGCTTTCTTT
CASRPTTGVNTEAFF